These T cell receptor beta chains were read from a single sample in a study of shared clonotypes between healthy human individuals. Assay: immunoSEQ multiplex PCR; the TCRdb copy retains only in-frame clones and omits some. The sample lists about 490,000 clones; over 65% were seen once. The sample consisted of PBMCs. The receptors were sampled from a woman between 40 and 50 years old in good health. Some clones in this sample may be carry-over from other donors' samples. CDR3s leave out the opening cysteine and the closing phenylalanine or tryptophan. D genes are given only for firm matches. For some rows the clone size is stated as once, few or many, or as a class when expanded; others skip it.

J gene	clone size	V gene	D gene	CDR3 protein
TRBJ1-1	-	TRBV5-1	-	ASSTDGTNTEAF
TRBJ2-7	once	TRBV7-2	TRBD2	ASSPWRENEQY
TRBJ1-5	-	TRBV11-2	-	ASSPNNSPMGPQH
TRBJ1-2	-	TRBV6-5	TRBD1	ASSTRQGGGYT
TRBJ2-3	-	TRBV5-1	TRBD2	ATRTSGSSDTQY
TRBJ2-7	once	TRBV10-1	TRBD1	ASSDTGAEVGEQY
TRBJ1-2	-	TRBV7-2	-	ASSLVAGGYT
TRBJ1-3	-	TRBV27	-	ASSFSPRQPNSGNTIY
TRBJ2-1	-	TRBV7-3	TRBD2	ASSPSGRGYNEQF
TRBJ1-2	-	TRBV5-5	-	ASSLEVRAPHGYT
TRBJ2-7	-	TRBV28	TRBD2	ASSLTGGSSYEQY
TRBJ2-1	-	TRBV28	-	ATSEQYNEQF
TRBJ2-5	-	TRBV12-5	TRBD1	ASGKGTGYGGRETQY
TRBJ2-7	-	TRBV27	TRBD2	ASWGGYEQY
TRBJ2-2	once	TRBV5-4	-	ASSLSGLNTGELF
TRBJ2-6	-	TRBV5-1	-	ASSLDSSSGANVLT
TRBJ1-5	-	TRBV28	TRBD1	ASSFQGQRYSNQPQH
TRBJ2-7	-	TRBV11-3	TRBD1	ASSSRDRGPAGWGDYEQY
TRBJ1-1	-	TRBV7-9	-	ASSLREATAF
TRBJ2-7	-	TRBV9	TRBD1	ASSVGGTASSYEQY
TRBJ1-1	-	TRBV25-1	TRBD1	ASTRGTGAGVKAEAF
TRBJ2-7	-	TRBV6-9	-	ASNPIRDNDEQY